The 7 T cell receptor beta chains given below trace back to one sample, sequenced in a study of molecular identifiers for immune sequencing clone quantification. MiXCR was run by TCRdb on the PCR reads, yielding one entry per CDR3 protein. This sample carries approximately 54,000 distinct CDR3 sequences, 20% to 25% of them seen once, and the ten largest clones take over 1.5%. Sequencing was done on a sample of naive CD8+ T cells from blood, with Jurkat cell RNA spiked in. Subset of the sample: FACS-sorted CD8+CD4-CCR7+CD45RA+ naive T cells. All receptors come from a human donor in good health. Some libraries in this study had Jurkat cell RNA spiked in.

This clonotype was picked up many times. This chain uses TRBV29-1 with TRBJ2-3; D possibly corresponds to TRBD2 (6 bases). Germline V gene lookup returns CDR1 SQVTM and CDR2 ANQGSEA. The V end was cut by 1 base, the J end by 0 bases, with 11 bases between. CDR3 length: 15 residues. The CDR3 coding sequence is TGCAGCGTTGAAGGCGGGGCGACTAGCACAGATACGCAGTATTTT. This sequence encodes CSVEGGATSTDTQYF.

This clonotype was counted at least ten times. The chain is built from TRBV5-1 and TRBJ2-7; D tentatively reads TRBD1 or TRBD2 (6 bases each). Between the trimmed V and J ends, which lost 4 bases and 3 bases, there was a span of 17 bases. This CDR3 comprises 15 residues. Germline V gene data show CDR1 as SGHRS and CDR2 as YFSETQ. CDR3 coding DNA: TGCGCCAGCAGCCCGGCGGAGGGGGAGTACTACGAGCAGTACTTC. It yields the protein CASSPAEGEYYEQYF.

The chain has TRBV19 and TRBJ2-1; D uncertain. The V and J ends lost 7 bases and 2 bases respectively, with 15 bases between them. The germline V gene encodes CDR1 LNHDA and CDR2 SQIVND (reference sequence). The length of the CDR3 is 15 residues. CDR3 DNA: TGTGCCAGTACCATGGGCGGAAAGGCCTACAATGAGCAGTTCTTC. It codes for CASTMGGKAYNEQFF.

This clonotype was seen at least ten times. For the CDR3, the DNA is TGTGCCAGCAGCTTGGGGGGGGGCACTGAAGCTTTCTTT. This codes for CASSLGGGTEAFF. J is TRBJ1-1 and V is TRBV5-5; weak D call: TRBD1 (5 bases). The CDR3 length is 13 residues. Trimming took 0 bases from V and 4 from J, leaving 7 bases between them. The germline V gene has CDR1 SGHKS and CDR2 YYEKEE (reference sequence).

Points on this clonotype: The junction shows a germline mismatch at one end, possibly a read error. This rearrangement joins TRBV9 to TRBJ2-7, with a weak D call TRBD2 (6 bases). This CDR3 region has 14 residues. Germline assignment: CDR1 SGDLS and CDR2 YYNGEE. The CDR3 DNA follows: TGTGCCAGCAGCCTGGGGGGTTTCTCCTACGAGCAGCACTTC. Translating gives CASSLGGFSYEQHF. The full variable domain, completed using reference TRBV9 and TRBJ2-7, is DSGVTQTPKHLITATGQRVTLRCSPRSGDLSVYWYQQSLDQGLQFLIQYYNGEERAKGNILERFSAQQFPDLHSELNLSSLELGDSALYFCASSLGGFSYEQHFGPGTRLTVT.

The count of this clonotype is one. Possible read error: a much larger clone is one base away. This chain uses TRBV9 with TRBJ2-3; D might be TRBD2 (7 bases). The germline V gene has CDR1 SGDLS and CDR2 YYNGEE. The CDR3 is made up of 17 amino acids. The CDR3: CASSPWGGQTNTNTQYF. The CDR3 bases are TGTGCCAGCAGCCCCTGGGGGGGGCAGACTAACACAAATACGCAGTATTTT.

This clonotype was seen repeatedly, ten times or more. The V gene is TRBV11-2, the J gene TRBJ1-1, with D hard to call. Trimming removed 1 base at V and 4 bases at J, with 16 bases between. This CDR3 region has 16 residues. Germline loops: CDR1 SGHAT, CDR2 FQNNGV. CDR3 coding DNA: TGTGCCAGCAGCTTAGGCCCCTCGTTACTTGCCACTGAAGCTTTCTTT. Amino acid sequence: CASSLGPSLLATEAFF.